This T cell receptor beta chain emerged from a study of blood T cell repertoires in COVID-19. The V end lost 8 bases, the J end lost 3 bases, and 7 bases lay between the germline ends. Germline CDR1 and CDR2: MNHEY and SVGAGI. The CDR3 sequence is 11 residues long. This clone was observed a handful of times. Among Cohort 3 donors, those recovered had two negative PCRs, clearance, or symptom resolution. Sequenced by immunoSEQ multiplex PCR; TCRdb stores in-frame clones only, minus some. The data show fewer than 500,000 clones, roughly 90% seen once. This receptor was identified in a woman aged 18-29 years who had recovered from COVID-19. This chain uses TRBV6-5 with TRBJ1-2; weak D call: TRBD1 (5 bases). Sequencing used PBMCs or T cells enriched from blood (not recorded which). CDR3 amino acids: CASGQDYGYTF. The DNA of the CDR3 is TGTGCCAGCGGACAAGACTATGGCTACACCTTC.